Each of the 16 T cell receptor beta chains below was sequenced from the same sample in a study of vaccination and CD4 T cells after COVID-19. The Oncomine TCR Beta short-read assay was applied to DNA of cultured CD4+ T cells. One entry per CDR3 protein, called by TCRdb with MiXCR from the PCR reads. The repertoire has under 11,000 distinct CDR3 sequences, under 30% of them found once; the top ten carry approximately 16%. These TCRs are of unknown antigen specificity. Regarding treatment: roughly nine-day PBMC culture with coronavirus spike peptide pools or control peptides (ViraFEST assay). This specimen was CD4+ T cells from blood, cultured in vitro, taken after SARS-CoV-2 vaccination. Receptors were obtained from a human donor who had recovered from COVID-19.

V and J are TRBV28 and TRBJ2-1, with 11 bases fitting TRBD1. The CDR3 is 15 residues long. The germline gives CDR1 MDHEN, CDR2 SYDVKM. V gave up 4 bases and J gave up 7 bases; unmatched junction bases: 6. The CDR3 loop is CASSWGTGGTNEQFF. The DNA for the CDR3 is TGTGCCAGCAGTTGGGGGACAGGGGGAACAAATGAGCAGTTCTTC. The full variable domain, in which reference TRBV28 and TRBJ2-1 provide the parts outside the CDR3, is DVKVTQSSRYLVKRTGEKVFLECVQDMDHENMFWYRQDPGLGLRLIYFSYDVKMKEKGDIPEGYSVSREKKERFSLILESASTNQTSMYLCASSWGTGGTNEQFFGPGTRLTVL.

The V call is TRBV5-1, the J call TRBJ1-1; 9 bases line up with TRBD1. The germline CDR1 and CDR2 sequences are SGHRS and YFSETQ. J lost 1 base, V lost 2 bases, and 9 bases had no gene match. This CDR3 has 17 amino acids. The CDR3 here is CASSFRDRDFRNTEAFF. The CDR3 nucleotides are TGCGCCAGCAGCTTCCGGGACAGGGACTTTCGGAACACTGAAGCTTTCTTT.

To note about this clonotype: A read error may account for a junction end that differs from germline. The rearrangement uses TRBV20-1 and TRBJ2-7; TRBD2 matches at 9 bases. CDR1 DFQATT and CDR2 SNEGSKA come from the germline V gene (reference sequence). This CDR3 comprises 15 residues. CDR3 coding DNA: TGCAGTGCTAGAATGGAGACTAGCGGACCCTACGAGCAGCACTTC. Encoded protein: CSARMETSGPYEQHF.

The CDR3 bases are TGCAGTGCTAGAGAAGACGGACGGTCGAATGAGCAGTTCTTC. It codes for CSAREDGRSNEQFF. The chain combines TRBV20-1 with TRBJ2-1; D is ambiguous. Germline assignment: CDR1 DFQATT and CDR2 SNEGSKA (reference sequence). The CDR3 is 14 residues long. With 0 bases removed from V and 7 bases from J, the gap between germline ends came to 13 bases.

V and J are TRBV2 and TRBJ1-1; D gene unclear. Trimming pared 10 bases from V and 1 base from J, leaving 10 bases between. This CDR3 is built from 12 residues. CDR1 is SNHLY, CDR2 FYNNEI, per germline. The CDR3 coding sequence is TGTGCCACGAAACGGCCGAACACTGAAGCTTTCTTT. The encoded protein is CATKRPNTEAFF.

This sequence joins TRBV7-2 and TRBJ2-5, with 7 nucleotides matching TRBD2. With 1 base clipped from V and 1 base from J, the junction kept 6 bases outside the gene matches. The CDR3 has 16 residues. Germline V lookup: CDR1 SGHTA, CDR2 FQGNSA. This chain's CDR3 is CASSLGVAGVQETQYF. The CDR3 nucleotides are TGTGCCAGCAGCTTAGGGGTAGCGGGCGTCCAAGAGACCCAGTACTTC.

V gene TRBV5-1 combines with J gene TRBJ2-1; 9 nucleotides align to TRBD1. Germline V gene data show CDR1 as SGHRS and CDR2 as YFSETQ. Unmatched junction bases numbered 1, after V lost 3 bases and J lost 9 bases. The length of the CDR3 is 12 residues. The CDR3 bases are TGCGCCAGCAGCTCACAGGGGGCTGAGCAGTTCTTC. Translating gives CASSSQGAEQFF.

V gene TRBV5-3 combines with J gene TRBJ2-7, with 7 bases fitting TRBD2. TRBV5-3 is labeled an ORF, and its function is uncertain. The CDR3 spans 11 residues. J gave up 12 bases and V 6 bases, and 9 bases lay outside the gene matches. In nucleotides, the CDR3 is TGTGCCAGAACCTCCTCGGGGGGTCCGTACTTC. Its translation: CARTSSGGPYF.

This clonotype has a handful of counts. V usage is TRBV7-9 and J usage is TRBJ2-3; TRBD1 might be the D (6 bases). V lost 5 bases and J 4 bases, leaving 10 bases between the germline ends. Germline-derived CDR1 and CDR2 are SEHNR and FQNEAQ (reference sequence). There are 13 residues in the CDR3. This chain's CDR3 is CASSTRGPDTQYF. DNA for the CDR3: TGTGCCAGCAGCACCAGGGGCCCAGATACGCAGTATTTT.

V usage is TRBV7-2 and J usage is TRBJ1-5, with a tentative D call TRBD1 (6 bases). With 3 bases removed from V and 6 bases from J, the gap between germline ends came to 21 bases. The CDR3 length is 17 residues. Germline CDR1 is SGHTA and CDR2 is FQGNSA. The CDR3 region has the DNA TGTGCCAGCAGCTTGTTTCCCAGGGGCGGAAGGGGTCAGCCCCAGCATTTT. As protein: CASSLFPRGGRGQPQHF. The variable domain in full, with the rest retrieved from reference TRBV7-2 and TRBJ1-5, is GAGVSQSPSNKVTEKGKDVELRCDPISGHTALYWYRQSLGQGLEFLIYFQGNSAPDKSGLPSDRFSAERTGGSVSTLTIQRTQQEDSAVYLCASSLFPRGGRGQPQHFGDGTRLSIL.

V usage is TRBV30 and J usage is TRBJ2-5; 8 bases align to TRBD2. Germline V lookup: CDR1 GTSNPN, CDR2 SVGIG (reference sequence). V lost 3 bases, J lost 5 bases, and 11 bases stayed unmatched. There are 15 residues in the CDR3. For the CDR3, the DNA is TGTGCCTGGAGCTCCGGGACTAGGGGTGTGGAGACCCAGTACTTC. Amino acids: CAWSSGTRGVETQYF.

This clonotype was picked up a small number of times. The CDR3 region has the DNA TGTGCCAGCAGTCGCAACAGGGAGTTAACCGGGGAGCTGTTTTTT. Translation gives CASSRNRELTGELFF. The chain recombines TRBV6-1 with TRBJ2-2, with D possibly TRBD1 on 6 matching bases. V was clipped by 5 bases and J by 5 bases, with 15 bases between them. This CDR3 is built from 15 residues. Germline V gene lookup returns CDR1 MNHNS and CDR2 SASEGT.

The table lists this clonotype with a few counts. This chain links TRBV19 with TRBJ1-1, with a tentative D call TRBD1 (5 bases). The CDR3 sequence is 17 residues long. Germline CDR1 LNHDA, CDR2 SQIVND (reference sequence). V lost 6 bases to trimming and J lost 0 bases, with 20 bases between them. The CDR3 sequence: CASRQTSTGRLNTEAFF. DNA of the CDR3: TGTGCCAGTAGGCAAACCTCAACGGGACGGCTGAACACTGAAGCTTTCTTT. Together with reference TRBV19 and TRBJ1-1, the CDR3 gives the full variable domain: DGGITQSPKYLFRKEGQNVTLSCEQNLNHDAMYWYRQDPGQGLRLIYYSQIVNDFQKGDIAEGYSVSREKKESFPLTVTSAQKNPTAFYLCASRQTSTGRLNTEAFFGQGTRLTVV.

This clonotype was detected a few times. The V gene is TRBV6-1, the J gene TRBJ1-6; TRBD1 might be the D (6 bases). This CDR3 is built from 13 residues. V was trimmed by 6 bases and J by 10 bases, leaving 13 bases between them. In germline, CDR1 is MNHNS, CDR2 SASEGT. CDR3 amino acids: CASRQGVGSPLHF. The CDR3 coding sequence is TGTGCCAGCAGACAGGGCGTTGGCTCACCCCTCCACTTT.

This chain joins TRBV11-3 and TRBJ2-2; 10 positions match TRBD1. Losses at the gene ends were 4 bases for V and 4 bases for J; bases not matched to a gene: 12. The CDR3 totals 18 residues. Germline V gives CDR1 SGHNT, CDR2 YENEEA. The CDR3 DNA reads as TGTGCCAGCAGCTCGGACGGGGCTCGGACAGGGGGCACCGGGGAGCTGTTTTTT. Protein sequence: CASSSDGARTGGTGELFF.

This clonotype has more than one count but fewer than ten. The chain carries TRBV27 and TRBJ2-3, with D possibly being TRBD2 (7 bases). This CDR3 is built from 14 residues. Germline loops: CDR1 MNHEY, CDR2 SMNVEV (reference sequence). The V and J ends lost 8 bases and 5 bases respectively, with 17 bases between them. The CDR3 DNA is TGTGCCAGCCGGGGGGCTTTATATGGAGATACGCAGTATTTT. Translating gives CASRGALYGDTQYF.